This T cell receptor (beta chain) stems from a study of post-analysis software for immune sequencing data. Study findings and constraints: TRBV segments more frequent in patients than in controls numbered roughly 5 and included TRBV5-6, TRBV5-1 and TRBV20-1.

Unique molecular identifiers tagged the TCR beta cDNA libraries. A single record per CDR3 protein comes from TCRdb applying MiXCR to the PCR reads. The sample includes around 250,000 distinct CDR3 sequences, around 34% of them seen just once. Points on this clonotype: The antigen remains unidentified.

Trimming pared 6 bases from V and 3 bases from J, leaving 20 bases between. CDR3 length equals 16 residues. This TCR came from a girl between 5 and 17 years old with multiple sclerosis. Sequenced material: blood. The chain employs TRBV12-3 or TRBV12-4 and TRBJ1-1; D perhaps matches TRBD1 (6 bases). The CDR3 here is CASSFTPGVTDTEAFF. CDR3 DNA: TGTGCCAGCAGCTTCACCCCAGGGGTAACGGACACTGAAGCTTTCTTT.